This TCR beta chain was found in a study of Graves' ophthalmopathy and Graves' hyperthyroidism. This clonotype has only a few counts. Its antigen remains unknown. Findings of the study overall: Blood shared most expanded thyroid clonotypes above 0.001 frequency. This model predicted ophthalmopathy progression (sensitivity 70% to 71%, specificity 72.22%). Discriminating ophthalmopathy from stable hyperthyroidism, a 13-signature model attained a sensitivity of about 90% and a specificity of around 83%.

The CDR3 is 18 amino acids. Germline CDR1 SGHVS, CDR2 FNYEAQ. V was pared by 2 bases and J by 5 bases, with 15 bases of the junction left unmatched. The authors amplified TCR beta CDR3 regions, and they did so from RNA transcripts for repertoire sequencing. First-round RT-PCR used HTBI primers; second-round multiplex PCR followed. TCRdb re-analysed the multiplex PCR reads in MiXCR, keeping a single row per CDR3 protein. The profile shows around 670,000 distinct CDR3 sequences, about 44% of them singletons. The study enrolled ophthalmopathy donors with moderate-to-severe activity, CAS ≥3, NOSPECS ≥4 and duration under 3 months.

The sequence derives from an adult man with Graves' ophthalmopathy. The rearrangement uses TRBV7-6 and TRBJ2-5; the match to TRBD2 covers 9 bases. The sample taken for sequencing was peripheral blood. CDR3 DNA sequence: TGTGCCAGCAGCTTAAGAGCGGGAGGTCGTTTGATCGTCGAGACCCAGTACTTC. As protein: CASSLRAGGRLIVETQYF.